This TCR beta chain emerged from a study of OX40 agonist ivuxolimab in advanced cancers. Study in general: Ivuxolimab was delivered to patients intravenously every 2 weeks at doses spanning 0.01 to 10 mg/kg. Study-wide results and caveats: Some nonresponders additionally presented with little normalized T-cell clonal expansion.

Measured with immunoSEQ multiplex PCR; TCRdb has only the in-frame clones, and not every one. The sample holds fewer than 40,000 clones, approximately 89% seen once. The junction had 10 bases not matched to a gene; V was cut back by 6 bases and J by 5 bases. CDR1 MDHEN and CDR2 SYDVKM come from the germline V gene. This CDR3 has 15 residues. Concerning this clone: Its antigen remains unidentified.

The specimen was CD4+ or CD8+ T cells sorted from blood, collected in a trial of the OX40 agonist ivuxolimab. The clonotype originates from an adult with an advanced solid tumor such as melanoma, head and neck, liver or kidney cancer. The rearrangement links TRBV28 to TRBJ1-1, with TRBD1 matching over 9 bases. DNA of the CDR3: TGTGCCAGCAGCCCTTCGACAGGGGGATGGACTGAAGCTTTCTTT. Translated, it gives CASSPSTGGWTEAFF.